The 18 T cell receptor beta chains below were found in one sample sequenced in a study of graft-versus-host responses after intestinal transplantation. The assay was immunoSEQ multiplex PCR, and TCRdb's table has in-frame clones only and misses some. The sample has 95,000 to 130,000 clones, roughly nine tenths seen once. The antigens for these receptors are not known. The starting material was unstimulated CD4+ T cells sorted from spleen or lymph node cells, obtained before intestinal transplant. These receptors were obtained from a human donor who received an intestinal transplant.

The genes are TRBV11-2 and TRBJ2-2; 7 bases match TRBD2. The ends lost 3 bases at V and 3 bases at J; junction bases unmatched: 7. CDR1 is SGHAT and CDR2 is FQNNGV in the germline V gene. There are 16 residues in the CDR3. The CDR3 bases are TGTGCCAGCAGCTTTACCGGGACTAAGTACACCGGGGAGCTGTTTTTT. Translated: CASSFTGTKYTGELFF.

This chain links TRBV19 with TRBJ1-5; 9 bases match TRBD1. Germline CDR1 and CDR2: LNHDA and SQIVND (reference sequence). The CDR3 is made up of 16 amino acids. J was trimmed by 6 bases and V by 2 bases; bases with no gene match: 8. CDR3 sequence: CASSIRGTGLGQPQHF. CDR3 DNA: TGTGCCAGTAGTATACGCGGGACAGGGTTGGGTCAGCCCCAGCATTTT.

There are a few counts of this clone. This same CDR3 is encoded by further DNA sequences in the sample. The rearrangement uses TRBV10-2 and TRBJ1-2, with D unclear. The germline CDR1 and CDR2 sequences are WSHSY and SAAADI. Trimming removed 5 bases at V and 0 bases at J, with 4 bases between. CDR3 length: 12 amino acids. CDR3 sequence: CASSTANYGYTF. CDR3 in DNA: TGCGCCAGCAGTACAGCTAACTATGGCTACACCTTC.

The chain uses TRBV29-1 and TRBJ1-1, with D perhaps TRBD1 (6 bases). Deletions cut 4 bases from V and 1 base from J, with 10 bases between. Per germline, CDR1 SQVTM and CDR2 ANQGSEA. This CDR3 has 13 residues. The CDR3 region has the DNA TGCAGCGTTGCCAGGGGCGGGAACACTGAAGCTTTCTTT. It codes for CSVARGGNTEAFF.

The chain is built from TRBV29-1 and TRBJ2-2; TRBD1 is a possible D gene (5 bases). CDR1 is SQVTM and CDR2 is ANQGSEA in the germline V gene. The CDR3 covers 12 residues. V was clipped by 7 bases and J by 1 base, with 7 bases between them. CDR3 sequence: CSGGLNTGELFF. The CDR3 DNA reads as TGCAGCGGGGGCCTGAACACCGGGGAGCTGTTTTTT.

The chain is built from TRBV27 and TRBJ2-2; 11 nucleotides align to TRBD1. Germline V gives CDR1 MNHEY, CDR2 SMNVEV (reference sequence). The CDR3 is 16 residues long. The junction had 7 bases not matched to a gene; V was cut back by 5 bases and J by 5 bases. CDR3 DNA sequence: TGTGCCAGCAGTCTCCGAGGACAGGGGGCGACCGGGGAGCTGTTTTTT. It encodes CASSLRGQGATGELFF.

The chain couples TRBV9 to TRBJ1-2, with a possible D match to TRBD1 (6 bases). V gave up 0 bases and J gave up 6 bases, with 9 bases separating them. The CDR3 is 13 residues long. From germline, CDR1 is SGDLS and CDR2 YYNGEE. The CDR3 sequence is CASSVGGGHGYTF. The CDR3 DNA is TGTGCCAGCAGCGTAGGGGGGGGGCATGGCTACACCTTC.

V usage is TRBV13 and J usage is TRBJ2-3; D is possibly TRBD1 (6 bases). This CDR3 has 14 amino acids. Germline CDR1 is PRHDT and CDR2 is FYEKMQ (reference sequence). Trimming stripped 1 base from V and 3 bases from J, with 8 bases between. The CDR3 coding sequence is TGTGCCAGCAGCTTAGATCAGGGGACAGATACGCAGTATTTT. Amino acid sequence: CASSLDQGTDTQYF.

The rearrangement uses TRBV7-2 and TRBJ2-7; the match to TRBD2 covers 12 bases. The CDR3 length is 17 residues. V dropped 5 bases and J dropped 6; count of bases not matched to a gene: 14. Germline CDR1 reads SGHTA; CDR2 reads FQGNSA. The CDR3 nucleotides read TGTGCCAGCAGCCCCACTCGACTAGCGGGAGTGCTTGGCGAGCAGTACTTC. It specifies CASSPTRLAGVLGEQYF.

The chain joins TRBV10-3 to TRBJ1-2; possibly TRBD1 for D (5 bases). The CDR3 runs to 12 residues. Per the germline V gene, CDR1 is ENHRY and CDR2 is SYGVKD. V gave up 5 bases and J gave up 6 bases, with 10 bases separating them. This CDR3 is CAISLGGNGYTF. As DNA, the CDR3 is TGTGCCATCAGTCTCGGGGGAAATGGCTACACCTTC.

This chain joins TRBV5-5 and TRBJ1-2; 8 bases match TRBD1. The V and J ends lost 7 bases and 4 bases, in that order; junction bases with no gene match: 6. The germline gives CDR1 SGHKS, CDR2 YYEKEE (reference sequence). This CDR3 is built from 13 residues. DNA for the CDR3: TGTGCCAGCCGAAACAGGGGGGCCTATGGCTACACCTTC. Protein: CASRNRGAYGYTF.

The count of this clone is one. This chain connects TRBV6-4 to TRBJ2-3, with 7 bases that match TRBD1. CDR3 length: 14 amino acids. Germline assignment: CDR1 MRHNA and CDR2 SNTAGT. The junction had 4 bases not matched to a gene; V was cut back by 5 bases and J by 2 bases. The CDR3 DNA reads as TGTGCCAGCAGTCGACAGGGCTTCACAGATACGCAGTATTTT. Translation gives CASSRQGFTDTQYF.

This chain links TRBV7-2 with TRBJ1-1; no definite D call. The ends were cut back, 1 base at V and 8 bases at J, with 14 bases in the middle. The CDR3 is made up of 14 amino acids. CDR1 is SGHTA and CDR2 is FQGNSA in the germline V gene. CDR3: CASSLVGPGNEAFF. In nucleotides, the CDR3 is TGTGCCAGCAGCTTAGTAGGCCCGGGTAACGAAGCTTTCTTT.

CDR3 DNA: TGTGCTAGTGGGACAGGGGGAACAGATACGCAGTATTTT. Translation: CASGTGGTDTQYF. The chain joins TRBV12-5 to TRBJ2-3, with 9 bases identical to TRBD1. The CDR3 consists of 13 residues. CDR1 and CDR2 (germline): LGHNT, FRNRAP. V shed 6 bases and J 3 bases; nucleotides not matched to a gene: 1.

This chain uses TRBV6-1 with TRBJ2-2; TRBD2 aligns across 7 bases. The CDR3 length is 13 residues. Germline V gene data show CDR1 as MNHNS and CDR2 as SASEGT. With 4 bases clipped from V and 7 bases from J, the junction kept 3 bases outside the gene matches. CDR3 sequence (DNA): TGTGCCAGCAGTGGTGCGGGAGTCGGGGAGCTGTTTTTT. Its translation: CASSGAGVGELFF.

The chain carries TRBV4-1 and TRBJ2-7; 7 bases are shared with TRBD2. Germline V lookup: CDR1 MGHRA, CDR2 YSYEKL. The CDR3 is 15 amino acids. V was clipped by 4 bases and J by 4 bases; unmatched bases: 10. The CDR3 loop reads CASSPAGGRPYEQYF. CDR3 DNA: TGCGCCAGCAGCCCGGCCGGCGGGAGACCTTACGAGCAGTACTTC.

The chain combines TRBV9 with TRBJ1-2; 9 nucleotides line up with TRBD1. The junction had 8 bases not matched to a gene; V was cut back by 0 bases and J by 5 bases. Looked up from germline, CDR1 is SGDLS and CDR2 is YYNGEE. CDR3 length: 16 residues. This CDR3 is CASSVDPIGQGYGYTF. Written as DNA, the CDR3 is TGTGCCAGCAGCGTAGACCCGATTGGACAGGGGTATGGCTACACCTTC.

This rearrangement joins TRBV7-2 to TRBJ1-1; 8 nucleotides line up with TRBD1. There are 15 residues in the CDR3. CDR1 and CDR2 from the germline V gene are SGHTA and FQGNSA. V dropped 5 bases and J dropped 2; count of bases not matched to a gene: 7. The CDR3 reads CASSIRTGPNTEAFF. Here the CDR3 DNA reads TGTGCCAGCAGCATTCGGACAGGGCCCAACACTGAAGCTTTCTTT.